These 5 T cell receptor beta chains came from one sample sequenced in a study of blood T cell repertoires in COVID-19. The assay was immunoSEQ multiplex PCR, and TCRdb's table has in-frame clones only and misses some. The sample records about 60,000 clones, about 86% being singletons. The sequenced sample consisted of peripheral blood. The receptors originated from a man aged 55 to 70 with acute or convalescent COVID-19.

This clone occurred a few times. The chain couples TRBV4-1 to TRBJ2-7, with 8 bases aligning to TRBD2. The CDR3 has 17 amino acids. Germline assignment: CDR1 MGHRA and CDR2 YSYEKL. Trimming at V came to 0 bases and at J to 7 bases, leaving 14 bases not matched to a gene. CDR3 loop: CASSQDPVGGRRQEQYF. For the CDR3, the DNA is TGCGCCAGCAGCCAAGATCCTGTTGGCGGGAGGAGGCAAGAGCAGTACTTC.

This chain connects TRBV5-4 to TRBJ1-2; TRBD1 matches 12 bases. This CDR3 has 15 amino acids. Germline loops: CDR1 SGHNT, CDR2 YYREEE (reference sequence). Germline trimming cut 4 bases from V and 10 bases from J; bases unmatched to any gene: 11. CDR3 nucleotides: TGTGCCAGCAGCACAGGGACAGGGGGCAGGATTGACTACACCTTC. Its translation: CASSTGTGGRIDYTF. Looking up the rest from reference TRBV5-4 and TRBJ1-2 gives the full variable domain: ETGVTQSPTHLIKTRGQQVTLRCSSQSGHNTVSWYQQALGQGPQFIFQYYREEENGRGNFPPRFSGLQFPNYSSELNVNALELDDSALYLCASSTGTGGRIDYTFGSGTRLTVV.

The chain joins TRBV2 to TRBJ2-1, with 10 bases that match TRBD2. The germline CDR1 and CDR2 sequences are SNHLY and FYNNEI. V shed 10 bases, J shed 7 bases, and the junction held 10 bases outside the gene matches. This CDR3 comprises 14 residues. This CDR3 reads CATSGREYRNEQFF. Here the CDR3 DNA reads TGTGCCACCAGCGGGAGGGAGTACAGGAATGAGCAGTTCTTC.

This chain connects TRBV3-1 (or the pseudogene TRBV3-2) to TRBJ2-1; weak D call: TRBD2 (5 bases). The CDR3 length is 15 residues. Germline values: CDR1 LGHDT, CDR2 YNNKEL (reference sequence). Between the trimmed V and J ends, which lost 3 bases and 0 bases, there was a span of 9 bases. The CDR3 loop is CASSQRVYSYNEQFF. CDR3 nucleotides: TGTGCCAGCAGCCAGCGGGTTTACTCCTACAATGAGCAGTTCTTC.

In DNA, the CDR3 is TGTGCCAGCAGTTTCAGAGGGTTAGGGAACTATGGCTACACCTTC. Amino acids: CASSFRGLGNYGYTF. V and J are TRBV28 and TRBJ1-2; D call uncertain. The V gene lost 3 bases and the J gene lost 2 bases, with 13 bases spanning the gap. This CDR3 comprises 15 residues. The germline gives CDR1 MDHEN, CDR2 SYDVKM.